These 13 T cell receptor beta chains came from one sample sequenced in a study of T cell responses to AZD1222 COVID-19 vaccine. The method was immunoSEQ multiplex PCR; TCRdb's version includes in-frame clones alone and lacks a portion of them. This table has fewer than 150,000 clones, roughly 87% appearing once. Specimen: peripheral blood, collected 28 days after the second AZD1222 dose. All receptors come from an adult who received the AZD1222 COVID-19 vaccine.

The rearrangement joins TRBV12-3 or TRBV12-4 to TRBJ1-5; the D is unclear. The CDR3 extends over 12 amino acids. V was shortened by 5 bases and J by 3 bases, with 5 bases between the two germline ends. The DNA for the CDR3 is TGTGCCAGCAGTGGGGACAATCAGCCCCAGCATTTT. Protein sequence: CASSGDNQPQHF.

The chain carries TRBV27 and TRBJ1-5; 8 nucleotides align to TRBD1. Germline V CDR1 and CDR2: MNHEY, SMNVEV (reference sequence). This CDR3 region has 16 residues. V gave up 8 bases and J gave up 3 bases; unmatched junction bases: 12. The CDR3 DNA is TGTGCCAGCGCGTTGGGGACGGGACAGGACAATCAGCCCCAGCATTTT. Translation: CASALGTGQDNQPQHF.

Worth noting for this clone: Because it lacks the conserved phenylalanine or tryptophan at the end, this CDR3 is likely a read error. This sequence joins TRBV15 and TRBJ1-2; 9 bases are a match to TRBD1. The V gene end was trimmed by 5 bases and the J gene end by 5 bases; junction bases not matched to a gene: 6. Germline CDR1 is LNHNV and CDR2 is YYDKDF (reference sequence). The CDR3 runs 14 residues. This CDR3 is CATSPQGAGYGYTL. Written as DNA, the CDR3 is TGTGCCACCAGCCCACAGGGGGCAGGGTATGGCTACACCCTC.

A few counts support this clone. This chain joins TRBV9 and TRBJ2-7; D possibly matches TRBD1 or TRBD2 (5 bases each). V was cut by 0 bases and J by 5 bases, with 12 bases left in between. The CDR3 extends over 14 amino acids. CDR1 is SGDLS, CDR2 YYNGEE, per germline. The CDR3 loop is CASSVEARGDEQYF. The CDR3 DNA reads TGTGCCAGCAGCGTAGAGGCCAGAGGGGACGAGCAGTACTTC.

V gene TRBV7-3 combines with J gene TRBJ1-1; no reliable D call. V shed 0 bases and J shed 4 bases, with 21 bases lying between them. The CDR3 covers 18 residues. Germline-derived CDR1 and CDR2 are SGHTA and FQGTGA. CDR3 DNA: TGTGCCAGCAGCTTAACGGGGTCGCCCTCGGGGTTGAGCACTGAAGCTTTCTTT. Its translation is CASSLTGSPSGLSTEAFF.

The chain employs TRBV14 and TRBJ1-6, with a tentative D call TRBD1 (6 bases). Germline lookup yields CDR1 SGHDN and CDR2 FVKESK. There are 17 residues in the CDR3. Trimming removed 0 bases at V and 5 bases at J, with 14 bases between. Here the CDR3 reads CASSQDGGPDHNSPLHF. CDR3 sequence (DNA): TGTGCCAGCAGCCAAGATGGGGGGCCGGATCATAATTCACCCCTCCACTTT.

As to this clone: The germline gene is not matched at one end of the junction; a read error may be the cause. The chain uses TRBV6-6 and TRBJ1-6; no clear D. CDR1 is MNHNY, CDR2 SVGAGI, per germline (reference sequence). The CDR3 loop spans 17 amino acids. The CDR3 sequence: CASSLRDLSSFNSPLHF. The CDR3 DNA follows: TGTGCCAGCAGTCTCCGCGATCTTAGCTCCTTTAATTCACCCCTCCACTTT.

This chain joins TRBV11-2 and TRBJ1-4; no firm D call. The CDR3 consists of 17 residues. V was cut by 0 bases and J by 0 bases, with 11 bases left in between. The V gene's germline CDR1 is SGHAT and CDR2 FQNNGV. CDR3 bases: TGTGCCAGCAGCTTAGAAGCAGGAGCCACAACTAATGAAAAACTGTTTTTT. Translating it yields CASSLEAGATTNEKLFF.

The V gene is TRBV29-1, the J gene TRBJ2-7; the D call may be TRBD1 or TRBD2 (5 bases each). The CDR3 is 14 amino acids. V lost 8 bases, J lost 1 base, and 18 bases lay in between. The germline CDR1 and CDR2 sequences are SQVTM and ANQGSEA. CDR3 region: CSFSPGRNSYEQYF. The CDR3 DNA reads TGCAGCTTCAGTCCGGGACGGAATTCCTACGAGCAGTACTTC.

The rearrangement uses TRBV5-1 and TRBJ2-5; D possibly corresponds to TRBD2 (6 bases). Germline CDR1 SGHRS, CDR2 YFSETQ. The V end lost 3 bases, the J end lost 2 bases, and 11 bases lay between the germline ends. The length of the CDR3 is 14 residues. The CDR3 reads CASSSPGRQETQYF. CDR3 sequence (DNA): TGCGCCAGCAGCTCCCCGGGGAGGCAAGAGACCCAGTACTTC.

The chain is built from TRBV7-2 and TRBJ1-6; D remains unclear. Germline V CDR1 and CDR2: SGHTA, FQGNSA. The CDR3 spans 16 residues. The V end was cut by 1 base, the J end by 2 bases, with 9 bases between. The CDR3 coding sequence is TGTGCCAGCAGCTTAGGTTTCACGGCCTATAATTCACCCCTCCACTTT. Protein sequence: CASSLGFTAYNSPLHF.

This clone was picked up a small number of times. This chain joins TRBV9 and TRBJ2-7, with TRBD1 identical over 7 bases. The CDR3 length is 15 residues. Germline V lookup: CDR1 SGDLS, CDR2 YYNGEE. V lost 0 bases, J lost 3 bases, and 6 bases stayed unmatched. The CDR3 DNA sequence: TGTGCCAGCAGCGTAGCTACGGGACAGCACTACGAGCAGTACTTC. It yields the protein CASSVATGQHYEQYF.

The chain employs TRBV7-9 and TRBJ2-5; D gene ambiguous. Germline CDR1 reads SEHNR; CDR2 reads FQNEAQ (reference sequence). Trimming took 5 bases from V and 7 from J, leaving 17 bases between them. CDR3 size: 14 residues. The chain's CDR3 is CASSPQVLKSTQYF. The CDR3 DNA reads as TGTGCCAGCAGCCCCCAGGTTCTTAAGTCGACCCAGTACTTC.